A selection of T cell receptor beta chains follows, all from one sample in a study of beta chain features in type 1 diabetes. The table came from immunoSEQ multiplex PCR; TCRdb's copy has only in-frame clones and leaves some out. The sample lists roughly 130,000 clones; roughly a tenth were seen once. Sequenced material: central memory CD4+ T cells from blood. These receptor sequences come from a man between 18 and 35 years old in good health. The CDR3 runs from the conserved cysteine through the conserved F or W. The D gene is left open where the match is weak. Expanded clones are given a class, and other clones once, few, many or no size at all.

cdr3_nt cdr3_aa cdr3_length d_call clone_size j_call v_call
TGCAGCGTTGTCGGAGACAGGGGTTTCCAAGAGACCCAGTACTTC CSVVGDRGFQETQYF 15 TRBD1 NA TRBJ2-5 TRBV29-1
TGTGCCAGCAGTGAGCGGGGGGGGAACACCGGGAACCCGACCGGGGAGCTGTTTTTT CASSERGGNTGNPTGELFF 19 TRBD2 NA TRBJ2-2 TRBV7-9
TGTGCCAGCAGCTTTCGGGCCTACGAGCAGTACTTC CASSFRAYEQYF 12 NA NA TRBJ2-7 TRBV11-2
TGCGCCAGCAATCCGCGGGGGGGCAATGATTCACCCCTCCACTTT CASNPRGGNDSPLHF 15 NA few TRBJ1-6 TRBV5-1
TGTGCTCTCGGACAGTTGGATTCACCCCTCCACTTT CALGQLDSPLHF 12 NA few TRBJ1-6 TRBV2
TGTGCCAGCATCGCGGGTACTGAAGCTTTCTTT CASIAGTEAFF 11 NA few TRBJ1-1 TRBV2
TGTGCCAGCAGCTTGACGGAGCAAGGCACAGATACGCAGTATTTT CASSLTEQGTDTQYF 15 NA few TRBJ2-3 TRBV7-8
TGTGCCTGGAGTGTGGCCAGGGTGGGCGAAGGCTACACCTTC CAWSVARVGEGYTF 14 NA few TRBJ1-2 TRBV30
TGTGCCAGCTCACAAACATATTCCGGGACTAGCGGGGGGAATGAGCAGTTCTTC CASSQTYSGTSGGNEQFF 18 TRBD2 NA TRBJ2-1 TRBV18
TGTGCCAGCAGCCCATGGGACAGTTCTATGAACACTGAAGCTTTCTTT CASSPWDSSMNTEAFF 16 TRBD1 NA TRBJ1-1 TRBV5-4
TGTGCCAGCATGAGAAGAGCATCTGGGGCCAACGTCCTGACTTTC CASMRRASGANVLTF 15 NA NA TRBJ2-6 TRBV6-5
TGTGCCACCAGCAGGGCCGGGACAGGGATGACAGATACGCAGTATTTT CATSRAGTGMTDTQYF 16 TRBD1 NA TRBJ2-3 TRBV15
TGTGCCAGCAGCTTCGGGAGACGGTACGAGCAGTACTTC CASSFGRRYEQYF 13 NA many TRBJ2-7 TRBV7-2
TGTGCCAGCAGCCCGGGGGACAGCAATACGCAGTATTTT CASSPGDSNTQYF 13 NA NA TRBJ2-3 TRBV11-3
TGTGCCAGCAGCCTGGGACAGCTTAATTCACCCCTCCACTTT CASSLGQLNSPLHF 14 TRBD1 NA TRBJ1-6 TRBV7-6
TGTGCCAGCAGTCCCATCCTACCTAACTATGGCTACACCTTC CASSPILPNYGYTF 14 NA NA TRBJ1-2 TRBV28
TGTGCCAGCGCAGGACAGCCAAATCAGCCCCAGCATTTT CASAGQPNQPQHF 13 NA NA TRBJ1-5 TRBV6-5
TGTGCCAGCTCACCACTAAGTCGGACAGAGGATGGCTACACCTTC CASSPLSRTEDGYTF 15 NA few TRBJ1-2 TRBV18
TGTGCCAGCAGTGAAGGGGGGGGGACAGATACGCAGTATTTT CASSEGGGTDTQYF 14 TRBD2 NA TRBJ2-3 TRBV2
TGTGCCAGCAGCGTAGGCCAGGGTGCTTTACCCCACGAGCAGTACTTC CASSVGQGALPHEQYF 16 NA few TRBJ2-7 TRBV9
TGCGCCAGCAGCGTCATACAGGGTTCTAGCACAGATACGCAGTATTTT CASSVIQGSSTDTQYF 16 NA few TRBJ2-3 TRBV4-1
TGTGCCAGCAGCGTGGGAGAGCGGGACAGCACAGATACGCAGTATTTT CASSVGERDSTDTQYF 16 TRBD2 few TRBJ2-3 TRBV9
TGTGCCAGCAGGAGTGGCGGGGGGACCAACAATGAGCAGTTCTTC CASRSGGGTNNEQFF 15 TRBD2 few TRBJ2-1 TRBV6-5
TGTGCCAGCAGCTTACGTTTTGGGGCCCTTCAGTACTTC CASSLRFGALQYF 13 NA few TRBJ2-4 TRBV6-5
TGTGCCTGGAGTCAGATGGGACTTTATGGCTACACCTTC CAWSQMGLYGYTF 13 NA NA TRBJ1-2 TRBV30
TGCGCCAGCAGTGAGACGACTAGCGGGGACCCTCTGTACTTC CASSETTSGDPLYF 14 TRBD2 NA TRBJ2-5 TRBV10-1
TGTGCCACCCGAGACAGGGTGGGCACAGATACGCAGTATTTT CATRDRVGTDTQYF 14 TRBD1 NA TRBJ2-3 TRBV10-3
TGTGCCAGCAGCTTAGGTAGCGGGGGGGCGAGGACCGGGGAGCTGTTTTTT CASSLGSGGARTGELFF 17 TRBD2 NA TRBJ2-2 TRBV7-2
TGTGCCATCATGGGACAGAGCCAAGAGACCCAGTACTTC CAIMGQSQETQYF 13 TRBD1 few TRBJ2-5 TRBV6-1
TGTGCCTGGAGTCCTTCGTGGGCAGGGGGGAATGAAGCTTTCTTT CAWSPSWAGGNEAFF 15 TRBD1 many TRBJ1-1 TRBV30
TGTGCCAGAGAAAAGGGGACTTCCACAGATACGCAGTATTTT CAREKGTSTDTQYF 14 NA once TRBJ2-3 TRBV2
TGTGCCAGCAGCCAAGTTCGGCAGGGTGGACCAGAGACCCAGTACTTC CASSQVRQGGPETQYF 16 NA few TRBJ2-5 TRBV4-2
TGTGCCAGCTCCCCTCCTGGACGGGATAACTATGGCTACACCTTC CASSPPGRDNYGYTF 15 NA many TRBJ1-2 TRBV18
TGTGCCATCAGGAGGGAAAGACACATTAACACCGGGGAGCTGTTTTTT CAIRRERHINTGELFF 16 NA few TRBJ2-2 TRBV10-3
TGTGCCAGCAGCTTAGCAGCGGGGGCCAAATACAATGAGCAGTTCTTC CASSLAAGAKYNEQFF 16 TRBD2 NA TRBJ2-1 TRBV7-6
TGTGCCAGCCAGACCGGGGGTCCGGTCGAGCAGTACTTC CASQTGGPVEQYF 13 NA few TRBJ2-7 TRBV2
TGCGCCAGCAGCGCGACAGGGGGCCTCGAGGATACGCAGTATTTT CASSATGGLEDTQYF 15 TRBD1 NA TRBJ2-3 TRBV5-1
TGTGCCAGTTTAAAGCGGGGGACCAATGAGCAGTTCTTC CASLKRGTNEQFF 13 TRBD2 few TRBJ2-1 TRBV19
TGTGCCAGCAGCGTAGTGGGGGGGAACACTGAAGCTTTCTTT CASSVVGGNTEAFF 14 NA once TRBJ1-1 TRBV9
TGCGCCAGCAGGGCAGGGGATTGGAGCACAGATACGCAGTATTTT CASRAGDWSTDTQYF 15 NA NA TRBJ2-3 TRBV4-1
TGTGCCAGCAGCCCATTTCAGGGAATCGATGAGCAGTTCTTC CASSPFQGIDEQFF 14 NA few TRBJ2-1 TRBV7-2
TGTGCCAGCAGCTCCCCGGGGGAGCGGGCTGGCTCTGGGGCCAACGTCCTGACTTTC CASSSPGERAGSGANVLTF 19 NA NA TRBJ2-6 TRBV7-9